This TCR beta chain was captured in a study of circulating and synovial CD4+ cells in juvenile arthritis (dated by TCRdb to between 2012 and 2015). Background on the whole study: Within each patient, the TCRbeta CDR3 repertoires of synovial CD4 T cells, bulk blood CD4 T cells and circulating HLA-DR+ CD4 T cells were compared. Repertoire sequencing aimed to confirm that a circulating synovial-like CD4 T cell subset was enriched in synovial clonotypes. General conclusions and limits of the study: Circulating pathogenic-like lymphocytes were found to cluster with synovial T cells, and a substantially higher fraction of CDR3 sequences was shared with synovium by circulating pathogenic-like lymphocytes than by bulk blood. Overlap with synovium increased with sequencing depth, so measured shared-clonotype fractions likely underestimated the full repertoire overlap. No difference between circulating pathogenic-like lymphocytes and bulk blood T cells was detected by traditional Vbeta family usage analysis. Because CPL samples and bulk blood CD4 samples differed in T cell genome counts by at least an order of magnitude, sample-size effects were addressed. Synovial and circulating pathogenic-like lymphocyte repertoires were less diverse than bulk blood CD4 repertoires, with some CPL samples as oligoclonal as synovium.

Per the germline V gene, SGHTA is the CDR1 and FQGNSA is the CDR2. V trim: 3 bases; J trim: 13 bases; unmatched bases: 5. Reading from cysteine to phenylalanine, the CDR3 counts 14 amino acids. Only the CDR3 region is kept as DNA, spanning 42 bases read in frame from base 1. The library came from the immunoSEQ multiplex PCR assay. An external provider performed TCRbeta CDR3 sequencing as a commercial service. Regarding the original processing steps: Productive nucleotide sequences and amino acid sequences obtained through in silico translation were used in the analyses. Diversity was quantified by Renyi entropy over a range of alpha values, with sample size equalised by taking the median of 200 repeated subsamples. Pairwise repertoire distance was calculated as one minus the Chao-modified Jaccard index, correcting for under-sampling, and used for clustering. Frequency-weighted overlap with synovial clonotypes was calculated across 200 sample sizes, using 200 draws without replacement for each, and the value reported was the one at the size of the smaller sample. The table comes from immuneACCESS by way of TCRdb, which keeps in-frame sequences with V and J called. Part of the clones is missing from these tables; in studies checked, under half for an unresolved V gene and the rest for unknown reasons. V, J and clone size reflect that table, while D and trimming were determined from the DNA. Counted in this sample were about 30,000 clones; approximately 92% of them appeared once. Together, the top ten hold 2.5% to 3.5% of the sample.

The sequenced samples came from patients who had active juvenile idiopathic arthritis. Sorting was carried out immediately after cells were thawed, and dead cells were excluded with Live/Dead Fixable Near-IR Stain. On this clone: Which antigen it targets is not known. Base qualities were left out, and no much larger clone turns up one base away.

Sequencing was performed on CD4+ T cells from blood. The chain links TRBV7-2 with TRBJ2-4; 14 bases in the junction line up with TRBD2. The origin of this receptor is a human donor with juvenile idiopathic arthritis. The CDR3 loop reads CASSLGLAGVQQYF. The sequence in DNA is TGTGCCAGCAGCTTGGGACTAGCGGGAGTACAGCAGTACTTC.